The entry below gives a single T cell receptor (beta chain) sequence along with its context. Its antigen is still unknown. This PCR relied on a set of 60 Vbeta primers and 13 Jbeta primers. TCRdb's table, derived via immunoSEQ multiplex PCR, lists solely in-frame clones and lacks some. The repertoire has 200,000 to 250,000 clones, more than 60% of them found once; the top ten carry 0.2% to 0.25%. The data belong to a study of cytomegalovirus exposure and HLA in healthy donors. Findings of the study overall: An assumption of roughly uniform sequencing depth across donors underlay the presence/absence analyses.

The sequenced sample consisted of PBMCs. The clonotype originates from a girl aged 2 to 9 in good health and CMV-seronegative.

CDR3 bases: TGTGCCAGCAGTGAAGCCAGGGACAGGGGGCCTGGCTACACCTTC. This gives the protein CASSEARDRGPGYTF. The J gene is TRBJ1-2, the V gene TRBV2; TRBD1 matches at 12 bases. Germline CDR1 reads SNHLY; CDR2 reads FYNNEI. The CDR3 covers 15 residues. J lost 7 bases, V lost 0 bases, and 3 bases had no gene match.